This T cell receptor (beta chain) derives from a study of blood T cells in healthy people across ages. Study results and limitations: Older individuals had lower TCR beta diversity per million T cells (the decline was roughly linear).

This clonotype was seen repeatedly, ten times or more. Its antigen remains unknown. The CDR3 has 13 residues. The V end lost 3 bases, the J end lost 2 bases, and 6 bases lay between the germline ends. CDR1 and CDR2 (germline): SNHLY, FYNNEI. For the second PCR, which ran for roughly 6 to 12 cycles, a sample-barcoded 5' primer and a J-beta primer mix were used. TCRdb recomputed calls from the 5' RACE reads with MiXCR, one row per CDR3 protein. Here the sample spans about 1.5 million distinct CDR3 sequences, 42% being singletons. Sequenced sample: blood. The chain combines TRBV2 with TRBJ2-3; D not certain. The clonotype originates from a woman aged 18-35 years in good health. CDR3 sequence: CASSDGTTDTQYF. In DNA, the CDR3 is TGTGCCAGCAGTGACGGCACCACAGATACGCAGTATTTT.